The sequence of this T cell receptor (beta chain) was determined in a study of shared clonotypes between healthy human individuals. Study findings and constraints: Relative to clonotypes present in all four donors, those not shared had lower generation probabilities.

Germline V gene sequence: CDR1 SNHLY, CDR2 FYNNEI. The ends were cut back, 6 bases at V and 4 bases at J, with 14 bases in the middle. This CDR3 comprises 14 residues. Note on this clone: Antigen: not known.

Replicate sorted-subset PCRs were loaded with around 0.2 ug DNA, about 28,000 T cell genomes. Sequenced by immunoSEQ multiplex PCR; TCRdb stores in-frame clones only, minus some. The sample lists roughly 640,000 clones, around two thirds occurring once. Donation came from healthy HIV-negative adults that had no recent acute infections or vaccinations. The sample comprised memory CD4+ T cells sorted from blood. Subset meaning: CD45RA-negative fraction. This clonotype was sampled from a woman between 25 and 40 years old in good health. The J gene is TRBJ2-3, the V gene TRBV2, with D perhaps matching TRBD2 (6 bases). This CDR3 is CASRRDSRSDTQYF. The CDR3 bases are TGTGCCAGCAGGCGGGATTCTCGATCAGATACGCAGTATTTT.